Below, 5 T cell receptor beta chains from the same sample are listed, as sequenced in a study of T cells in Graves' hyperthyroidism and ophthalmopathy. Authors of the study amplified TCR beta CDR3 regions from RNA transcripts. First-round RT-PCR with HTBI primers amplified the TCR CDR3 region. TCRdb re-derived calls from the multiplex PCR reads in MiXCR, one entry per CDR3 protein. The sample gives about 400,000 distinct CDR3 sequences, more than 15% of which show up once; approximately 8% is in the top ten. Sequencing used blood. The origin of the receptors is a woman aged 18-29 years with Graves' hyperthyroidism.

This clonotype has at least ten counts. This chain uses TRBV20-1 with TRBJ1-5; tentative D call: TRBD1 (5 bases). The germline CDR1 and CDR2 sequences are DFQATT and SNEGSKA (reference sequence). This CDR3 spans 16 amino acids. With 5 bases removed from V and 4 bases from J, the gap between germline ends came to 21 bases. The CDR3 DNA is TGCAGTGCTCCCCGAGAGGGGATTCTTGGAAATCAGCCCCAGCATTTT. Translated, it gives CSAPREGILGNQPQHF.

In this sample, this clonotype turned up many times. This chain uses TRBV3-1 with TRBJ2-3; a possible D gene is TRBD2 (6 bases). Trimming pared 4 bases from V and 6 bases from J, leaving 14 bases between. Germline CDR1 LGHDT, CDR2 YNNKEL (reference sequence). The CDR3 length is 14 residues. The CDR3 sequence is CASSRGTSWDTQYF. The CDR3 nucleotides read TGTGCCAGCAGCCGCGGGACTTCATGGGATACGCAGTATTTT.

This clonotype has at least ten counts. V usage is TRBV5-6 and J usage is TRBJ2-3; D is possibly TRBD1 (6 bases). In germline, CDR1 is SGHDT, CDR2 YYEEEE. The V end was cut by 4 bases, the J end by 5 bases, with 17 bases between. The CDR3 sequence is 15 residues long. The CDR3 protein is CASSLRSGGGDTQYF. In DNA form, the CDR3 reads TGTGCCAGCAGCCTTCGGAGTGGGGGCGGAGATACGCAGTATTTT.

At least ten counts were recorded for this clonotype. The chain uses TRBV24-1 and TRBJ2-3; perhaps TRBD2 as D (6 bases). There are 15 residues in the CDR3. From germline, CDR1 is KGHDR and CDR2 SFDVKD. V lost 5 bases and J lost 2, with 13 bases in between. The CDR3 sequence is CATSGGSGPTDTQYF. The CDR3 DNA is TGTGCCACCAGTGGAGGTAGCGGCCCCACAGATACGCAGTATTTT.

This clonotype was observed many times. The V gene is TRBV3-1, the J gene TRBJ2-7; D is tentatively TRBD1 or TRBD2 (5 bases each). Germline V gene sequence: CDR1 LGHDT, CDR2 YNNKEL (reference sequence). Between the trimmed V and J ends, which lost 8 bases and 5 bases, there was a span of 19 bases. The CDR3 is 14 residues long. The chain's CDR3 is CASGLGTEGHEQYF. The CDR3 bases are TGTGCCAGCGGGCTCGGGACGGAAGGTCACGAGCAGTACTTC.